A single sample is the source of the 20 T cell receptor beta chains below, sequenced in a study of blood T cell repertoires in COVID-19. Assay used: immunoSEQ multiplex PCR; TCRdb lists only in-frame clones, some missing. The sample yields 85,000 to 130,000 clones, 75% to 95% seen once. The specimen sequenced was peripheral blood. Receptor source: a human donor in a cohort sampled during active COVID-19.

CDR3 loop: CALTLLAGIWTDTQYF. CDR3 DNA: TGTGCCTTAACTCTCCTAGCGGGAATTTGGACAGATACGCAGTATTTT. This sequence joins TRBV30 and TRBJ2-3; 9 bases are shared with TRBD2. This CDR3 is 16 amino acids long. CDR1 GTSNPN and CDR2 SVGIG come from the germline V gene (reference sequence). The trim removed 7 bases at V and 3 bases at J, leaving 14 bases unmatched.

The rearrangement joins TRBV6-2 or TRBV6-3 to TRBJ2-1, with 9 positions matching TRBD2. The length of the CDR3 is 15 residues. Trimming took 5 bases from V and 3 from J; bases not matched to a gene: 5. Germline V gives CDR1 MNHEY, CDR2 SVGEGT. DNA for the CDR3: TGTGCCAGCAGTGACCAACTAGCGGGCTACAATGAGCAGTTCTTC. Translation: CASSDQLAGYNEQFF.

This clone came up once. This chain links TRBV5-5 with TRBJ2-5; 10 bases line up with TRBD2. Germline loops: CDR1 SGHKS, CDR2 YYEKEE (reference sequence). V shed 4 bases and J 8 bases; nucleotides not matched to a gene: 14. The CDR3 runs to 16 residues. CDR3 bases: TGTGCCAGCAGCCCTGGGAGCGGGAGGGTTTTGGAAACCCAGTACTTC. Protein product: CASSPGSGRVLETQYF.

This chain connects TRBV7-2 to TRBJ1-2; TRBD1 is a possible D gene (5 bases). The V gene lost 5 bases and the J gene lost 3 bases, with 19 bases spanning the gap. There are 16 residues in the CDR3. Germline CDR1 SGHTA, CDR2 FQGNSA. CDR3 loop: CASSPRGELRDYGYTF. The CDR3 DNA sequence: TGTGCCAGCAGCCCCCGGGGGGAGCTTAGGGACTATGGCTACACCTTC.

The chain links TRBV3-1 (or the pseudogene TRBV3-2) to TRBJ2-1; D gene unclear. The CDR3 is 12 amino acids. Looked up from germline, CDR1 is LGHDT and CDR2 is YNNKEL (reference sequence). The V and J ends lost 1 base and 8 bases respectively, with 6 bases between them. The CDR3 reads CASSQVRYEQFF. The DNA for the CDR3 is TGTGCCAGCAGCCAAGTGAGGTATGAGCAGTTCTTC.

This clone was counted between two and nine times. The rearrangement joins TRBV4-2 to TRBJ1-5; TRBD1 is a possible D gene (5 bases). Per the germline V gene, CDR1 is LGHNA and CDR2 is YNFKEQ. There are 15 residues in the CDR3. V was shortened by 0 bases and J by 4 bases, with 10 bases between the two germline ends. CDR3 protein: CASSQDPGANQPQHF. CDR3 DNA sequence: TGTGCCAGCAGCCAAGATCCTGGGGCTAATCAGCCCCAGCATTTT.

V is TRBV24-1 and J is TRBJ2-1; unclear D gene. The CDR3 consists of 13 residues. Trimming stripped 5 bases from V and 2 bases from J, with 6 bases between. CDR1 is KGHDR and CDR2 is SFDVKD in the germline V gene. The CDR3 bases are TGTGCCACCAGTGTAAATACCTACAATGAGCAGTTCTTC. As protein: CATSVNTYNEQFF.

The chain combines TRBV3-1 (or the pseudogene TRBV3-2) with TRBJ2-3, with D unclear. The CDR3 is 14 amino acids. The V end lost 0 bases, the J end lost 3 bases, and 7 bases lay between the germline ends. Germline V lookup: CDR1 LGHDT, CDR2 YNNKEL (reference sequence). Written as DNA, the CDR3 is TGTGCCAGCAGCCAAGAGGCCCTTACAGATACGCAGTATTTT. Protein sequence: CASSQEALTDTQYF.

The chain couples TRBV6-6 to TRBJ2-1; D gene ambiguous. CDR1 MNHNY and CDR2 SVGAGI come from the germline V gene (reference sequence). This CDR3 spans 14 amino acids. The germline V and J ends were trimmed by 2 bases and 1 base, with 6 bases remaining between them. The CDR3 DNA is TGTGCCAGCAGTTACCCCCTTTCCTACAATGAGCAGTTCTTC. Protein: CASSYPLSYNEQFF.

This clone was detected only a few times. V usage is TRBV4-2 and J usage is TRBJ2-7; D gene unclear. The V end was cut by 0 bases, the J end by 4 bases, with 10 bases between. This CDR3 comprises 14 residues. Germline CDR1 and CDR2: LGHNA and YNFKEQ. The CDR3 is CASSQDLGRYEQYF. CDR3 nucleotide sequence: TGTGCCAGCAGCCAAGATCTGGGCCGATACGAGCAGTACTTC.

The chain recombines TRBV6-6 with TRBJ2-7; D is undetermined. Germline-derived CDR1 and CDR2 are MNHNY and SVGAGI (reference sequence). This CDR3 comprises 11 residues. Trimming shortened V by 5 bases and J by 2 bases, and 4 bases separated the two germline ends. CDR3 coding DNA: TGTGCCAGCAGTGACACCTACGAGCAGTACTTC. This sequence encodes CASSDTYEQYF.

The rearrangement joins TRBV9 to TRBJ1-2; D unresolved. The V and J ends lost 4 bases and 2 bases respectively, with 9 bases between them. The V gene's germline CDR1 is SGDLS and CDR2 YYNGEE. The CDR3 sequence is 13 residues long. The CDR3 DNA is TGTGCCAGCAGCCGTACAGTAAACTATGGCTACACCTTC. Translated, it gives CASSRTVNYGYTF.

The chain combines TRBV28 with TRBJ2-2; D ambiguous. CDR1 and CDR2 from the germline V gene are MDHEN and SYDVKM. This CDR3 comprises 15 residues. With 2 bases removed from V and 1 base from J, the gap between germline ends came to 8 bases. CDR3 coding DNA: TGTGCCAGCAGTTTACCCAGGTTGAACACCGGGGAGCTGTTTTTT. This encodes CASSLPRLNTGELFF.

As DNA, the CDR3 is TGTGCCAGCAGCACGGGACAGGGTTTCCAGCCCCAGCATTTT. This encodes CASSTGQGFQPQHF. The chain recombines TRBV28 with TRBJ1-5; TRBD1 agrees at 9 bases. This CDR3 has 14 amino acids. The V gene end was trimmed by 6 bases and the J gene end by 7 bases; junction bases not matched to a gene: 7. The V gene's germline CDR1 is MDHEN and CDR2 SYDVKM.

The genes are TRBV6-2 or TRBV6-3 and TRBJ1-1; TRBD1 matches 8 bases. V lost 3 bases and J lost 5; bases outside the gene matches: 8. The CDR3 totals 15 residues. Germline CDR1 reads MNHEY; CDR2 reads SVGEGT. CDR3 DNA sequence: TGTGCCAGCAGTTATCCCCGCAGGGGGCAGACTGAAGCTTTCTTT. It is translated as CASSYPRRGQTEAFF.

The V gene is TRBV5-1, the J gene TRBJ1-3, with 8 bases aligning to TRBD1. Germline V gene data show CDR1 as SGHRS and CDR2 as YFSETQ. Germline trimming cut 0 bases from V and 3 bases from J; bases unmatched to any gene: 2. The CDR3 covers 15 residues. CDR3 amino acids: CASSLGTGFGNTIYF. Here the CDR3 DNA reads TGCGCCAGCAGCTTGGGGACAGGGTTTGGAAACACCATATATTTT. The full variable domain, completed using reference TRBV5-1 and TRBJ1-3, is KAGVTQTPRYLIKTRGQQVTLSCSPISGHRSVSWYQQTPGQGLQFLFEYFSETQRNKGNFPGRFSGRQFSNSRSEMNVSTLELGDSALYLCASSLGTGFGNTIYFGEGSWLTVV.

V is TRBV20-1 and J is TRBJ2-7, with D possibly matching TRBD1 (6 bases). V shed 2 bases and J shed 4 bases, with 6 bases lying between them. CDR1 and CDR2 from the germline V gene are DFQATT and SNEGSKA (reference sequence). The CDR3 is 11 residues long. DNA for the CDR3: TGCAGTGCTAGACAGGGGTACGAGCAGTACTTC. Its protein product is CSARQGYEQYF.

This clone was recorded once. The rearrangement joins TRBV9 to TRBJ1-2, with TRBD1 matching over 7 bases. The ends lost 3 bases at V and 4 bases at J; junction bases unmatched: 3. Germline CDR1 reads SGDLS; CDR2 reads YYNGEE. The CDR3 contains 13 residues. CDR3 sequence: CASSDDRAYGYTF. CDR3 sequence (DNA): TGTGCCAGCAGCGATGACAGGGCCTATGGCTACACCTTC.

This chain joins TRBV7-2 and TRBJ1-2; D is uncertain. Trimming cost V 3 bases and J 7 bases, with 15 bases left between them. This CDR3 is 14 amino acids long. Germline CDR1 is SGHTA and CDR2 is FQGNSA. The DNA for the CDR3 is TGTGCCAGCAGCTTTGGGGAGAATAAGGCTGGCTACACCTTC. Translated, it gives CASSFGENKAGYTF. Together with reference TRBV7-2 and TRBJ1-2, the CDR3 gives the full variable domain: GAGVSQSPSNKVTEKGKDVELRCDPISGHTALYWYRQSLGQGLEFLIYFQGNSAPDKSGLPSDRFSAERTGGSVSTLTIQRTQQEDSAVYLCASSFGENKAGYTFGSGTRLTVV.

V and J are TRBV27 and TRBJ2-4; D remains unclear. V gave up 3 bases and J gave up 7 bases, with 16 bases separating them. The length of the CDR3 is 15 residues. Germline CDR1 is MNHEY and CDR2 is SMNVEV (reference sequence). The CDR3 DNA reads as TGTGCCAGCAGTTTTGGGTCCCTGGGCGACAACATTCAGTACTTC. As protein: CASSFGSLGDNIQYF.